The rows below give T cell receptor beta chains drawn from one sample of a study of T cells in Graves' hyperthyroidism and ophthalmopathy. A single record per CDR3 protein comes from TCRdb applying MiXCR to the multiplex PCR reads. The sample lists approximately 410,000 distinct CDR3 sequences, roughly 14% occurring once. The specimen sequenced was blood. The receptors shown here come from a man younger than 35 with Graves' ophthalmopathy. The CDR3 runs from the conserved cysteine through the conserved F or W. D genes are given only for firm matches. Part of the rows lack a size; the others show once, few, many or a class for expanded clones.

d_call: TRBD1; clone_size: few; cdr3_length: 15; v_call: TRBV5-1; j_call: TRBJ1-4; cdr3_aa: CASSEPGTAHEKLFF; cdr3_nt: TGCGCCAGCAGCGAGCCCGGGACAGCCCATGAAAAACTGTTTTTT
d_call: TRBD1; clone_size: many; cdr3_length: 16; v_call: TRBV12-3/TRBV12-4; j_call: TRBJ1-4; cdr3_aa: CASRNRVGGPDEKLFF; cdr3_nt: TGTGCCAGCAGGAACAGGGTAGGGGGCCCTGATGAAAAACTGTTTTTT
d_call: .; clone_size: many; cdr3_length: 15; v_call: TRBV6-5; j_call: TRBJ2-7; cdr3_aa: CASSYSSRENYEQYF; cdr3_nt: TGTGCCAGCAGTTACTCGTCCAGGGAAAACTACGAGCAGTACTTC
d_call: .; clone_size: .; cdr3_length: 13; v_call: TRBV30; j_call: TRBJ2-2; cdr3_aa: CAWRSKPTGELFF; cdr3_nt: TGTGCCTGGAGAAGTAAACCAACCGGGGAGCTGTTTTTT
d_call: .; clone_size: many; cdr3_length: 13; v_call: TRBV11-3; j_call: TRBJ2-2; cdr3_aa: CASSSRGTGELFF; cdr3_nt: TGTGCCAGCAGCTCACGGGGCACCGGGGAGCTGTTTTTT
d_call: .; clone_size: few; cdr3_length: 12; v_call: TRBV6-5; j_call: TRBJ1-2; cdr3_aa: CASSYGSGGYAF; cdr3_nt: TGTGCCAGCAGTTACGGCTCGGGGGGCTACGCCTTC
d_call: .; clone_size: many; cdr3_length: 15; v_call: TRBV4-2; j_call: TRBJ1-5; cdr3_aa: CASSQKVNSNQPQHF; cdr3_nt: TGTGCCAGCAGCCAGAAGGTTAATAGCAATCAGCCCCAGCATTTT
d_call: .; clone_size: .; cdr3_length: 15; v_call: TRBV11-3; j_call: TRBJ1-6; cdr3_aa: CASTPAGTQNSPLHF; cdr3_nt: TGTGCCAGCACCCCCGCTGGGACCCAGAATTCACCCCTCCACTTT
d_call: .; clone_size: .; cdr3_length: 15; v_call: TRBV9; j_call: TRBJ2-7; cdr3_aa: CASSVGPDILPEQYF; cdr3_nt: TGTGCCAGCAGCGTGGGACCGGACATCCTTCCCGAGCAGTACTTC
d_call: TRBD1; clone_size: once; cdr3_length: 15; v_call: TRBV12-3/TRBV12-4; j_call: TRBJ2-1; cdr3_aa: CASSSGQGSHNEQFF; cdr3_nt: TGTGCCAGCAGTTCGGGACAGGGGTCCCACAATGAGCAGTTCTTC
d_call: TRBD1; clone_size: many; cdr3_length: 14; v_call: TRBV29-1; j_call: TRBJ1-5; cdr3_aa: CSVQGQGDDQPQHF; cdr3_nt: TGCAGCGTGCAAGGACAGGGGGACGATCAGCCCCAGCATTTT
d_call: .; clone_size: .; cdr3_length: 13; v_call: TRBV19; j_call: TRBJ1-5; cdr3_aa: CASSIGRVRPQHF; cdr3_nt: TGTGCCAGTAGTATAGGGAGGGTAAGGCCCCAGCATTTT
d_call: TRBD1; clone_size: .; cdr3_length: 15; v_call: TRBV3-1; j_call: TRBJ2-2; cdr3_aa: CASSDGQGYTGELFF; cdr3_nt: TGTGCCAGCAGCGACGGACAGGGGTACACCGGGGAGCTGTTTTTT
d_call: .; clone_size: .; cdr3_length: 15; v_call: TRBV9; j_call: TRBJ1-2; cdr3_aa: CASSVTDGPNYGYTF; cdr3_nt: TGTGCCAGCAGCGTAACTGACGGTCCTAACTATGGCTACACCTTC
d_call: TRBD1; clone_size: many; cdr3_length: 16; v_call: TRBV7-2; j_call: TRBJ2-2; cdr3_aa: CASSLQGTANTGELFF; cdr3_nt: TGTGCCAGCAGCTTACAGGGGACAGCGAACACCGGGGAGCTGTTTTTT
d_call: .; clone_size: many; cdr3_length: 13; v_call: TRBV12-3/TRBV12-4; j_call: TRBJ2-1; cdr3_aa: CASTLGASDEQFF; cdr3_nt: TGTGCCAGCACTTTAGGTGCGAGCGATGAGCAGTTCTTC
d_call: TRBD2; clone_size: many; cdr3_length: 16; v_call: TRBV11-2; j_call: TRBJ2-3; cdr3_aa: CASSLASGGAGDTQYF; cdr3_nt: TGTGCCAGCAGCTTAGCGAGCGGGGGGGCGGGAGATACGCAGTATTTT
d_call: .; clone_size: many; cdr3_length: 13; v_call: TRBV3-1; j_call: TRBJ1-5; cdr3_aa: CASSQGSYQPQHF; cdr3_nt: TGTGCCAGCAGCCAAGGGAGCTATCAGCCCCAGCATTTT
d_call: TRBD1; clone_size: .; cdr3_length: 15; v_call: TRBV19; j_call: TRBJ1-3; cdr3_aa: CASTPDRGHGNTIYF; cdr3_nt: TGTGCCAGTACCCCCGACAGGGGACATGGAAACACCATATATTTT
d_call: TRBD1; clone_size: few; cdr3_length: 14; v_call: TRBV4-2; j_call: TRBJ2-7; cdr3_aa: CASSRDRDFYEQYF; cdr3_nt: TGTGCCAGCAGCAGAGACAGGGATTTCTACGAGCAGTACTTC
d_call: .; clone_size: many; cdr3_length: 15; v_call: TRBV5-1; j_call: TRBJ2-1; cdr3_aa: CASSLVGSGYNEQFF; cdr3_nt: TGCGCCAGCAGCTTGGTGGGTAGCGGCTACAATGAGCAGTTCTTC
d_call: TRBD2; clone_size: many; cdr3_length: 15; v_call: TRBV2; j_call: TRBJ2-2; cdr3_aa: CASTSGGAKTGELFF; cdr3_nt: TGTGCCAGCACTAGCGGGGGGGCGAAGACCGGGGAGCTGTTTTTT
d_call: .; clone_size: many; cdr3_length: 13; v_call: TRBV29-1; j_call: TRBJ2-7; cdr3_aa: CSVEVRQAYEQYF; cdr3_nt: TGCAGCGTTGAAGTTAGGCAGGCCTACGAGCAGTACTTC
d_call: .; clone_size: few; cdr3_length: 13; v_call: TRBV6-6; j_call: TRBJ1-6; cdr3_aa: CASSFSRESPLHF; cdr3_nt: TGTGCCAGCAGTTTCTCGCGTGAATCACCCCTCCACTTT
d_call: TRBD1; clone_size: many; cdr3_length: 14; v_call: TRBV2; j_call: TRBJ2-1; cdr3_aa: CASSVGQGAHEQFF; cdr3_nt: TGTGCCAGCAGTGTTGGACAGGGGGCACATGAGCAGTTCTTC
d_call: .; clone_size: many; cdr3_length: 15; v_call: TRBV20-1; j_call: TRBJ2-7; cdr3_aa: CSAREYQRDSYEQYF; cdr3_nt: TGCAGTGCTAGAGAGTACCAGAGGGACTCCTACGAGCAGTACTTC
d_call: .; clone_size: many; cdr3_length: 13; v_call: TRBV7-6; j_call: TRBJ2-7; cdr3_aa: CASSGRGPSEQYF; cdr3_nt: TGTGCCAGCAGCGGACGCGGGCCGAGCGAGCAGTACTTC
d_call: TRBD2; clone_size: .; cdr3_length: 16; v_call: TRBV6-1; j_call: TRBJ2-3; cdr3_aa: CASSLPGRVGADTQYF; cdr3_nt: TGTGCCAGCAGCCTACCGGGGAGGGTAGGGGCAGATACGCAGTATTTT
d_call: .; clone_size: many; cdr3_length: 14; v_call: TRBV11-2; j_call: TRBJ1-1; cdr3_aa: CASSRPRGDGEAFF; cdr3_nt: TGTGCCAGCAGCCGTCCCCGAGGTGACGGTGAAGCTTTCTTT
d_call: .; clone_size: many; cdr3_length: 16; v_call: TRBV5-1; j_call: TRBJ2-2; cdr3_aa: CASSLSGTANTGELFF; cdr3_nt: TGCGCCAGCAGCTTGTCAGGGACGGCGAACACCGGGGAGCTGTTTTTT
d_call: TRBD1; clone_size: many; cdr3_length: 14; v_call: TRBV12-3/TRBV12-4; j_call: TRBJ2-5; cdr3_aa: CASRQGQVQETQYF; cdr3_nt: TGTGCCAGCCGACAAGGACAGGTCCAAGAGACCCAGTACTTC
d_call: .; clone_size: .; cdr3_length: 14; v_call: TRBV13; j_call: TRBJ1-2; cdr3_aa: CASSVTLNRVRYTF; cdr3_nt: TGTGCCAGCAGCGTAACCCTTAACAGGGTACGCTACACCTTC
d_call: .; clone_size: many; cdr3_length: 13; v_call: TRBV30; j_call: TRBJ1-1; cdr3_aa: CAWRTGANTEAFF; cdr3_nt: TGTGCCTGGAGGACAGGCGCCAACACTGAAGCTTTCTTT
d_call: .; clone_size: many; cdr3_length: 13; v_call: TRBV12-3/TRBV12-4; j_call: TRBJ2-7; cdr3_aa: CASSLVSFGEQYF; cdr3_nt: TGTGCCAGCAGTTTAGTTTCGTTCGGGGAGCAGTACTTC
d_call: .; clone_size: many; cdr3_length: 14; v_call: TRBV20-1; j_call: TRBJ1-5; cdr3_aa: CSAGLVGSNQPQHF; cdr3_nt: TGCAGTGCTGGGCTCGTTGGGAGCAATCAGCCCCAGCATTTT
d_call: .; clone_size: many; cdr3_length: 11; v_call: TRBV12-3/TRBV12-4; j_call: TRBJ1-1; cdr3_aa: CASSTGPEAFF; cdr3_nt: TGTGCCAGCAGTACGGGGCCTGAAGCTTTCTTT
d_call: .; clone_size: many; cdr3_length: 14; v_call: TRBV12-3/TRBV12-4; j_call: TRBJ1-4; cdr3_aa: CASSPGRFNEKLFF; cdr3_nt: TGTGCCAGCAGTCCGGGACGGTTTAATGAAAAACTGTTTTTT
d_call: .; clone_size: few; cdr3_length: 14; v_call: TRBV7-9; j_call: TRBJ2-7; cdr3_aa: CASSPQGHPAEQYF; cdr3_nt: TGTGCCAGCAGCCCCCAGGGACACCCGGCGGAGCAGTACTTC
d_call: .; clone_size: many; cdr3_length: 16; v_call: TRBV5-1; j_call: TRBJ2-3; cdr3_aa: CASSLLRGRSPDTQYF; cdr3_nt: TGCGCCAGCAGCTTGTTAAGGGGGAGGTCCCCAGATACGCAGTATTTT
d_call: .; clone_size: .; cdr3_length: 16; v_call: TRBV7-9; j_call: TRBJ2-5; cdr3_aa: CASSLASGELAETQYF; cdr3_nt: TGTGCCAGCAGCTTAGCCTCGGGAGAATTGGCAGAGACCCAGTACTTC
d_call: .; clone_size: .; cdr3_length: 16; v_call: TRBV14; j_call: TRBJ1-3; cdr3_aa: CASSSGQLRSGNTIYF; cdr3_nt: TGTGCCAGCAGCTCCGGACAGCTCCGCTCTGGAAACACCATATATTTT
d_call: .; clone_size: many; cdr3_length: 13; v_call: TRBV7-8; j_call: TRBJ2-1; cdr3_aa: CASSLGSHNEQFF; cdr3_nt: TGTGCCAGCAGCTTAGGTTCCCACAATGAGCAGTTCTTC
d_call: .; clone_size: many; cdr3_length: 17; v_call: TRBV15; j_call: TRBJ2-1; cdr3_aa: CATSSLQSDLAYNEQFF; cdr3_nt: TGTGCCACCAGCAGCCTGCAGAGCGATCTAGCCTACAATGAGCAGTTCTTC
d_call: TRBD2; clone_size: many; cdr3_length: 18; v_call: TRBV11-2; j_call: TRBJ2-1; cdr3_aa: CASSLDLPRREHYNEQFF; cdr3_nt: TGTGCCAGCAGCTTAGATCTCCCCCGGCGGGAGCACTACAATGAGCAGTTCTTC
d_call: .; clone_size: few; cdr3_length: 13; v_call: TRBV15; j_call: TRBJ1-5; cdr3_aa: CATSGLEVQPQHF; cdr3_nt: TGTGCCACCAGCGGGCTTGAGGTTCAGCCCCAGCATTTT
d_call: TRBD1; clone_size: .; cdr3_length: 17; v_call: TRBV6-2/TRBV6-3; j_call: TRBJ2-6; cdr3_aa: CASTDTQGATGANVLTF; cdr3_nt: TGTGCCAGCACCGACACACAGGGGGCCACTGGGGCCAACGTCCTGACTTTC
d_call: .; clone_size: many; cdr3_length: 16; v_call: TRBV6-1; j_call: TRBJ2-6; cdr3_aa: CASSYDWSGGANVLTF; cdr3_nt: TGTGCCAGCAGTTACGATTGGTCCGGCGGGGCCAACGTCCTGACTTTC
d_call: .; clone_size: .; cdr3_length: 12; v_call: TRBV30; j_call: TRBJ2-7; cdr3_aa: CACHGGVYEQYF; cdr3_nt: TGTGCTTGCCACGGGGGAGTCTACGAGCAGTACTTC
d_call: .; clone_size: few; cdr3_length: 13; v_call: TRBV2; j_call: TRBJ2-3; cdr3_aa: CVSKRRDTDTQYF; cdr3_nt: TGTGTCAGCAAAAGGAGGGACACAGATACGCAGTATTTT
d_call: .; clone_size: many; cdr3_length: 14; v_call: TRBV5-4; j_call: TRBJ2-7; cdr3_aa: CASSRIGSRGEQYF; cdr3_nt: TGTGCCAGCAGCCGAATCGGGTCAAGGGGCGAGCAGTACTTC
d_call: .; clone_size: many; cdr3_length: 14; v_call: TRBV20-1; j_call: TRBJ2-1; cdr3_aa: CSARHRGVYNEQFF; cdr3_nt: TGCAGTGCTAGACACCGGGGTGTCTACAATGAGCAGTTCTTC
d_call: .; clone_size: .; cdr3_length: 12; v_call: TRBV11-2; j_call: TRBJ2-7; cdr3_aa: CASSPSYTEQYF; cdr3_nt: TGTGCCAGCAGTCCTAGTTATACCGAGCAGTACTTC
d_call: TRBD2; clone_size: few; cdr3_length: 16; v_call: TRBV5-4; j_call: TRBJ2-5; cdr3_aa: CASSPAGGTGQETQYF; cdr3_nt: TGTGCCAGCAGCCCGGCGGGGGGGACGGGCCAAGAGACCCAGTACTTC
d_call: .; clone_size: many; cdr3_length: 11; v_call: TRBV6-1; j_call: TRBJ1-1; cdr3_aa: CASSTNSEAFF; cdr3_nt: TGTGCCAGCAGTACTAACAGTGAAGCTTTCTTT
d_call: .; clone_size: .; cdr3_length: 12; v_call: TRBV5-1; j_call: TRBJ2-7; cdr3_aa: CASSSGYNEQYF; cdr3_nt: TGCGCCAGCAGCTCAGGTTACAATGAGCAGTACTTC
d_call: TRBD2; clone_size: many; cdr3_length: 12; v_call: TRBV29-1; j_call: TRBJ2-5; cdr3_aa: CSAHVGEGTQYF; cdr3_nt: TGCAGCGCCCACGTGGGGGAGGGGACCCAGTACTTC
d_call: .; clone_size: many; cdr3_length: 18; v_call: TRBV12-3/TRBV12-4; j_call: TRBJ1-5; cdr3_aa: CASSLAWGGSLFNQPQHF; cdr3_nt: TGTGCCAGCAGTTTAGCGTGGGGCGGATCCCTATTCAATCAGCCCCAGCATTTT
d_call: TRBD1; clone_size: .; cdr3_length: 15; v_call: TRBV10-1; j_call: TRBJ2-2; cdr3_aa: CASSEDRGYTGELFF; cdr3_nt: TGCGCCAGCAGTGAAGACAGGGGATACACCGGGGAGCTGTTTTTT
d_call: .; clone_size: .; cdr3_length: 14; v_call: TRBV6-5; j_call: TRBJ1-1; cdr3_aa: CASTLTGVNTEAFF; cdr3_nt: TGCGCCAGCACGCTGACTGGTGTGAACACTGAAGCTTTCTTT
d_call: .; clone_size: few; cdr3_length: 12; v_call: TRBV29-1; j_call: TRBJ2-4; cdr3_aa: CSVTETRDIQYF; cdr3_nt: TGCAGCGTTACCGAAACTAGGGACATTCAGTACTTC